This T cell receptor beta chain appears in the sequencing data of a study of blood T cell repertoires in COVID-19. Across the whole study: PBMCs, B-cell-depleted T cells, or T cells provided the cDNA or gDNA that made up the material.

Trimming removed 5 bases at V and 8 bases at J, with 18 bases between. The CDR3 covers 14 residues. Germline lookup yields CDR1 SEHNR and CDR2 FQNEAQ (reference sequence). In the authors' workflow: Researchers report that nucleated cell counts were estimated from reference gene primer amplification. Sequencing used immunoSEQ multiplex PCR; TCRdb keeps in-frame clones, though not all of them. That table is the source of V, J and clone size, and D and trimming were worked out from the DNA. The sample consists of about 90,000 clones, around 90% of them appearing once. This TCR was recovered from a male donor with acute or convalescent COVID-19. This chain connects TRBV7-9 to TRBJ1-2; D uncertain. Sequencing used peripheral blood. As DNA, the CDR3 is TGTGCCAGCAGCGCCGAGGTCCAGAACGGAGGCTACACCTTC. Protein: CASSAEVQNGGYTF.